This TCR beta chain was recorded in a study of shared clonotypes between healthy human individuals (dated by TCRdb to 2020 to 2022). Study-level background: A couple of women and three men aged 18 to 49 years were included in the cohort. Per donor, leukapheresis produced somewhere between about 0.94 and 9.5 billion PBMCs. Blood TCR repertoires of five healthy adults were deeply sequenced to estimate repertoire size and the extent of clonotype sharing between individuals. Different laboratories and diverse techniques were used to prepare libraries and sequence TCR repertoires, to increase sequencing depth and limit assay-specific biases. For each donor, three plates each were used for CD4 naive and CD4 memory, two plates were used for CD8 naive, and one plate was used for CD8 memory. Overall study outcomes, separate from this receptor: Rarefaction of sorted-subset datasets indicated incomplete sequencing despite the large sequencing depth. The genetic and exposure-history diversity represented was limited by the small number of donors. Sampling was restricted to blood, and TCR repertoires in tissue are likely to differ from TCR repertoires in blood. Pairwise subsampling led to the expectation that sequencing depth would affect the degree of clonotype sharing among donors. Clonotypes shared by all four sorted-subset donors showed higher generation probabilities than non-shared clonotypes. Estimated clonotype richness was generally larger for naive than for memory subsets. About 4.5% of naive CD4, approximately 3.7% of naive CD8, around 2.3% of memory CD4, and less than 0.45% of memory CD8 clonotypes were shared across a few donors.

Using the deep immunoSEQ assay, TCR CDR3 regions were amplified from genomic DNA by multiplex PCR. Genomic DNA extracted from each cell subset was distributed evenly over all wells of several immunoSEQ 96-well plates, and each plate served as one replicate. For sorted subsets, roughly 190 ng of genomic DNA, equivalent to about 30,000 T cell genomes, went into each replicate PCR. Purified libraries were quantified with a Qubit 3.0 fluorometer, sized on a Bioanalyzer 2100, and re-quantified with the KAPA Library Quantification kit. Every immunoSEQ 96-well plate was sequenced on a separate single-read 150-cycle Illumina NextSeq 550 flow cell. Turning to the authors' computational methods: The immunoSEQ output contained only junctional sequences without quality scores, so filtering could not match that applied to full-length reads. Sequences were annotated with PyIR, a Python wrapper for IgBLAST v1.9, and V/J genes and CDR3 were assigned using IMGT germline references. Any read was removed if the V/J assignment was weak (E-value above 1e-6), the CDR3 was missing, or the read contained stop codons, out-of-frame junctions, or ambiguous translated residues. V3J clonotypes were defined by identical inferred V gene, J gene, and CDR3 amino acid sequence. To compute the percentage overlap between repertoires, the number of shared unique clonotypes was divided by the size of the smaller repertoire. Richness of each repertoire was evaluated using RTK rarefaction, the Chao1 estimator, and Recon v2.1 estimates of unobserved clonotypes. For all TCRbeta clonotypes obtained by the gDNA method from a handful of donors, generation probabilities were computed with OLGA. Drawn from immuneACCESS, this table holds only the in-frame rearrangements with V and J called that TCRdb kept. Clones are partly lost; checked studies trace under half to an unresolved V gene and leave the rest unexplained. Clone size and V and J calls were adopted from that table, with D and trimming inferred from the DNA. In this sample the table shows roughly 2.5 million clones, more than 80% of which occur a single time. In total, the top ten clones hold 0.11% to 0.15% of the sample.

Counted from cysteine to phenylalanine, this CDR3 has 12 amino acids. The sequence is cut down to CDR3 DNA, 36 bases in frame from base 1. V is pared back by 3 bases and J by 6 bases, with 8 bases lying between the germline termini. According to the germline V gene (reference sequence), CDR1 reads SEHNR and CDR2 reads FQNEAQ. In the case of this clone: It has no known antigen specificity. Base qualities are not at hand, and no much larger clone is one base apart. The same CDR3 also results from other DNA sequences found in this sample.

The donors were healthy, HIV-negative adults with no recently reported acute infections or vaccinations. Every donor was a Caucasian adult residing in Nashville, Tennessee, USA. CD4+ T cells were enriched by magnetic negative selection, after which naive cells were positively selected on CD45RA and the negative fraction was taken as the memory subset. After blood collection by leukapheresis, PBMCs were isolated using Ficoll-Histopaque density gradient centrifugation and then cryopreserved in the vapor phase of liquid nitrogen. Analytical flow cytometry was used to check the purity and quantity of every magnetically sorted T cell population. Genomic DNA was isolated from every sorted fraction and measured by UV absorbance on a Nanodrop 2000c.

The sequence links TRBV7-9 to TRBJ1-1, with the D gene not confidently named. This sequence originates from a young man in good health. The material sequenced was naive CD4+ T cells sorted from blood. This sample's cell subset or site label indicates: CD45RA+ positively selected. In nucleotides, the sequence is TGTGCCAGCAGCTTTATAAAGGCTGAAGCTTTCTTT. Its protein product is CASSFIKAEAFF.